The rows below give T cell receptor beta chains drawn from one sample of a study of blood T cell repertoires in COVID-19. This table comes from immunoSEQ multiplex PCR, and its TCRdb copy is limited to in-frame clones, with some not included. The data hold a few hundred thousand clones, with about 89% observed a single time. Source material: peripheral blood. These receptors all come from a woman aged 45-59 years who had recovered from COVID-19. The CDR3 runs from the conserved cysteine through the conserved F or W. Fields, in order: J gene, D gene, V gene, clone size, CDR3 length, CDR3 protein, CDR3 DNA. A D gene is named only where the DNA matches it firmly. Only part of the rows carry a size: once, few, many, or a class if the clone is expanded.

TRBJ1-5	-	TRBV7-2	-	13	CASSLGGDQPQHF	TGTGCCAGCAGCCTTGGGGGGGATCAGCCCCAGCATTTT
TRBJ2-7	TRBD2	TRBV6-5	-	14	CASRRTSGSYEQYF	TGTGCCAGCAGGAGGACTAGCGGCTCCTACGAGCAGTACTTC
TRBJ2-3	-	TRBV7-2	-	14	CASSLGGDYYTQYF	TGTGCCAGCAGCTTAGGGGGAGACTACTATACGCAGTATTTT
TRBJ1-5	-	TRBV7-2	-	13	CASSMWRDQPQHF	TGTGCCAGCAGCATGTGGAGAGATCAGCCCCAGCATTTT
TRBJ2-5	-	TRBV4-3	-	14	CASSEDAVQETQYF	TGCGCCAGCAGCGAAGACGCGGTACAAGAGACCCAGTACTTC
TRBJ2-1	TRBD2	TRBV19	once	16	CASSIPSGSGSDEQFF	TGTGCCAGTAGTATCCCTAGCGGGAGCGGCTCCGATGAGCAGTTCTTC
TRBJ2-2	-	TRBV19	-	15	CASSTSDSYTGELFF	TGTGCCAGTAGTACTTCGGACAGCTACACCGGGGAGCTGTTTTTT
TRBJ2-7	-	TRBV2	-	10	CASRYSEQYF	TGTGCCAGCAGGTACAGCGAGCAGTACTTC
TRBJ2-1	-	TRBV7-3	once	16	CASSLMASSSYNEQFF	TGTGCCAGCAGCTTAATGGCGTCTAGCTCCTACAATGAGCAGTTCTTC
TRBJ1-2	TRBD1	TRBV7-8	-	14	CASSLAGQAYGYTF	TGTGCCAGCAGCTTAGCGGGACAGGCCTATGGCTACACCTTC
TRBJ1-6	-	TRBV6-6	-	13	CASSYSGQGNYHF	TGTGCCAGCAGTTACTCTGGGCAGGGGAACTACCACTTT
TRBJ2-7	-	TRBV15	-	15	CATSRAGMDLDEQYF	TGTGCCACCAGCAGGGCCGGGATGGATTTGGACGAGCAGTACTTC
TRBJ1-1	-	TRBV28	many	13	CASSLRSGAEAFF	TGTGCCAGCAGTTTAAGGTCGGGGGCTGAAGCTTTCTTT
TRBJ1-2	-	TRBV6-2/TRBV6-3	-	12	CASSSRTLGYTF	TGTGCCAGCAGTTCGAGGACTCTAGGCTACACCTTC
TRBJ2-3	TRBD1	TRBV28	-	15	CASSPGTGGLDTQYF	TGTGCCAGCAGCCCCGGGACAGGGGGCCTGGATACGCAGTATTTT
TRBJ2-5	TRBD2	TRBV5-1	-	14	CASSPSGSGETQYF	TGCGCCAGCAGTCCAAGCGGGAGTGGGGAGACCCAGTACTTC
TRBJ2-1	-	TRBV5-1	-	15	CASSPSGAGANEQFF	TGCGCCAGCAGCCCATCAGGGGCGGGGGCCAATGAGCAGTTCTTC
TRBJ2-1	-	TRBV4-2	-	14	CASSHGDGYNEQFF	TGTGCCAGCAGCCACGGGGATGGATACAATGAGCAGTTCTTC
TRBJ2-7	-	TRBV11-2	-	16	CASSPGGRGRGYEQYF	TGTGCCAGCAGCCCCGGGGGGCGGGGACGGGGTTACGAGCAGTACTTC
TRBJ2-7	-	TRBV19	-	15	CASSIGSVGGYEQYF	TGTGCCAGTAGTATCGGTTCAGTAGGAGGCTACGAGCAGTACTTC
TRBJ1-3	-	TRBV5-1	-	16	CASSVSGHWAGNTIYF	TGCGCCAGCAGCGTCAGCGGGCATTGGGCCGGAAACACCATATATTTT
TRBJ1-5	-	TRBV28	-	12	CAGGDGNQPQHF	TGTGCTGGGGGGGACGGTAATCAGCCCCAGCATTTT
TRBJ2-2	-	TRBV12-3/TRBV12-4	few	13	CASTPGGAGELFF	TGTGCCAGCACCCCGGGGGGCGCCGGGGAGCTGTTTTTT
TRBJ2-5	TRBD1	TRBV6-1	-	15	CASSEGGQGQETQYF	TGTGCCAGCAGTGAAGGGGGACAGGGACAAGAGACCCAGTACTTC
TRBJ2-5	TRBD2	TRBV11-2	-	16	CASSSVLTSGRETQYF	TGTGCCAGCAGCTCCGTCCTGACTAGCGGGCGGGAGACCCAGTACTTC
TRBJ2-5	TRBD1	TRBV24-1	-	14	CATSDPGQQETQYF	TGTGCCACCAGTGACCCGGGACAGCAAGAGACCCAGTACTTC
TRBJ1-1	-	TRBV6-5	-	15	CASSYLPGGNTEAFF	TGTGCCAGCAGTTACCTTCCTGGAGGGAACACTGAAGCTTTCTTT
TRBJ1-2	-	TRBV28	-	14	CASSLGAANYGYTF	TGTGCCAGCAGTCTAGGGGCTGCTAACTATGGCTACACCTTC
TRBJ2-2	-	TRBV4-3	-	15	CASSQVTGNTGELFF	TGCGCCAGCAGCCAAGTAACAGGGAACACCGGGGAGCTGTTTTTT
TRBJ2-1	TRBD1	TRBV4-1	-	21	CASSQPRTGRIALSSYNEQFF	TGCGCCAGCAGCCAACCGCGGACAGGGCGAATAGCTCTTAGCTCCTACAATGAGCAGTTCTTC
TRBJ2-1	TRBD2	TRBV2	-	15	CASSRTSGTYNEQFF	TGTGCCAGCAGTCGGACTAGCGGAACCTACAATGAGCAGTTCTTC
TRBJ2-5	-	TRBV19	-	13	CASRSAGRELQYF	TGTGCCAGTAGGTCGGCGGGTCGGGAACTCCAGTACTTC
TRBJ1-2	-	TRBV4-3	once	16	CASSQDLAGSYYGYTF	TGCGCCAGCAGCCAAGATTTGGCGGGCAGCTACTATGGCTACACCTTC
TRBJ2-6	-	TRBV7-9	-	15	CASSHAALGANVLTF	TGTGCCAGCAGCCACGCGGCCCTGGGGGCCAACGTCCTGACTTTC
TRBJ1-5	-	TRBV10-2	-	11	CASSQDSIKHF	TGCGCCAGCAGCCAAGACAGCATCAAGCATTTT
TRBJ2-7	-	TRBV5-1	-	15	CASSLISPSSYEQYF	TGCGCCAGCAGCTTGATCTCACCTAGCTCCTACGAGCAGTACTTC
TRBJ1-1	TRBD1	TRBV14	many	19	CASSQPDPAGGLWDTEAFF	TGTGCCAGCAGCCAACCCGATCCCGCAGGGGGCTTGTGGGACACTGAAGCTTTCTTT
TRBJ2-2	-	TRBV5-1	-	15	CASSSVATNTGELFF	TGCGCCAGCAGCTCCGTGGCCACGAACACCGGGGAGCTGTTTTTT
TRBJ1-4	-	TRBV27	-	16	CASSDQRGGRREKLFF	TGTGCCAGCAGTGACCAGCGCGGAGGCCGAAGAGAAAAACTGTTTTTT
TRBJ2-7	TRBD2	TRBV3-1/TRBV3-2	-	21	CASSQDPAAETSGTSPYEQYF	TGTGCCAGCAGCCAAGATCCGGCCGCCGAGACTAGCGGGACCTCGCCTTACGAGCAGTACTTC
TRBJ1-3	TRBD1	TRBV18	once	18	CASSPDRVGPMNGNTIYF	TGTGCCAGCTCACCGGACAGGGTAGGGCCCATGAATGGAAACACCATATATTTT
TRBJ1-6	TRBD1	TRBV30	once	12	CAWRTGDSPLHF	TGTGCCTGGAGGACAGGGGACTCACCCCTCCACTTT
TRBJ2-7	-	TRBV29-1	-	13	CSAMTGSSYEQYF	TGCAGCGCCATGACAGGTTCCTCCTACGAGCAGTACTTC
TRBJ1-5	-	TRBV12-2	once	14	CASRTRQVNQPQHF	TGTGCAAGTCGCACCCGACAGGTCAATCAGCCCCAGCATTTT
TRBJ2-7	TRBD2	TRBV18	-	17	CASSLGSAGVSSYEQYF	TGTGCCAGCTCACTAGGTTCAGCGGGAGTTTCTTCCTACGAGCAGTACTTC
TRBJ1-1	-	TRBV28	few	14	CASSPSGGPTEAFF	TGTGCCAGCAGTCCGTCAGGAGGACCCACTGAAGCTTTCTTT
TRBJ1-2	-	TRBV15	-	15	CATSRDSGVNYGYTF	TGTGCCACCAGCAGGGATAGCGGTGTTAACTATGGCTACACCTTC
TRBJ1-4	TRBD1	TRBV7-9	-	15	CASSSDRGSSEKLFF	TGTGCCAGCAGCTCGGACAGGGGGAGTTCTGAAAAACTGTTTTTT
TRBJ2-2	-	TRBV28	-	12	CASSKGIGELFF	TGTGCCAGCAGTAAGGGGATCGGGGAGCTGTTTTTT